This T cell receptor beta chain was captured in a study of CXCR3-negative and CXCR3-positive naive CD8 T cells. Study-level information: TRB reads totalled about 135 million, about 1.5 +/- 0.3 million per library. Study findings and constraints: Naive CXCR3-negative cells resembled naive CXCR3-positive cells in TRBV-TRBJ usage; memory cells differed. The TRB CDR3s that CXCR3-positive naive cells carried were more hydrophobic than those of CXCR3-negative naive cells.

Germline assignment: CDR1 LGHNA and CDR2 YSLEER. The CDR3 runs to 15 residues. Each TRB cDNA library was prepared by 5' RACE (with UMI labels). TCRdb re-called the 5' RACE reads; every CDR3 protein appears as one record, without DNA. The sample totals about 150,000 distinct CDR3 sequences; its top ten clones hold 0.45% to 0.6%. Naive CD8+ T cells showed a CD45RO-CCR7+CD27+CD95- phenotype. With respect to this clonotype: Its target is unknown.

The V and J genes are TRBV4-3 and TRBJ1-2; with no DNA, the TCRdb D assignment of TRBD1 cannot be verified. The TCR originated in a human donor in good health. Some clones in this sample may be carry-over from other donors' samples. Material: naive CXCR3+ CD8+ T cells from blood. Subset indicated: CD45RO-CCR7+CD27+CD95- naive CD8+ T cells expressing CXCR3 (TNR3+). The CDR3 sequence is CASSQVLPGNYGYTF.